Listed below are T cell receptor beta chains from one sample, sequenced in a study of CD8 T cells in ankylosing spondylitis. TCRdb ran MiXCR on the 5' RACE reads and lists one entry per CDR3 protein. The sample shows 350,000 to 450,000 distinct CDR3 sequences, 20% of them seen only once. Sequenced: blood, either unsorted or a sorted T cell fraction (not recorded which). These receptor sequences come from a male donor with ankylosing spondylitis or in good health (not recorded which). Both conserved end residues are part of each CDR3. The D gene is left open where the match is weak. Some rows mark clone size as missing; the rest say once, few, many or name a class of expanded clone.

V	D	size	J	DNA	CDR3
TRBV12-3/TRBV12-4	TRBD1	-	TRBJ1-6	TGTGCCAGCAGTTCCATAGCCCCGGGACAGGGTTCACCCCTCCACTTT	CASSSIAPGQGSPLHF
TRBV11-2	-	few	TRBJ1-5	TGTGCCAGCAGCCACGATTACGGACAGCCCCAGCATTTT	CASSHDYGQPQHF
TRBV6-4	-	-	TRBJ1-5	TGTGCCAGCAGTGAATCGGGGGCAGAGGTCAATCAGCCCCAGCATTTT	CASSESGAEVNQPQHF
TRBV2	TRBD2	-	TRBJ2-5	TGTGCCAGCAGCCCACTAGCGGGTGCGGAGACCCAGTACTTC	CASSPLAGAETQYF
TRBV4-1	-	few	TRBJ2-2	TGCGCCAGCAGCCAAGTACACACCGGGGAGCTGTTTTTT	CASSQVHTGELFF
TRBV15	-	-	TRBJ2-1	TGTGCCACCGGAGGGGGGGCCAGCGAGCAGTTCTTC	CATGGGASEQFF
TRBV3-1	-	-	TRBJ2-7	TGTGCCAGCAGCCAAGATTCCTACCAGGGTTACGAGCAGTACTTC	CASSQDSYQGYEQYF
TRBV28	TRBD2	-	TRBJ2-7	TGTGCCAGCAGTTTACTTCCGGGAGGCGCCGAGCAGTACTTC	CASSLLPGGAEQYF
TRBV30	-	-	TRBJ2-7	TGTGCCTGGAGTGTAGCCAGCGGGTACGAGCAGTACTTC	CAWSVASGYEQYF
TRBV3-1	-	-	TRBJ2-7	TGTGCCAGCAGCCAAGATCAAGTCTCCGAGCAGTACTTC	CASSQDQVSEQYF
TRBV7-9	-	-	TRBJ2-6	TGTGCCAGCAGCGCTATGGGGGCTGGGGCCAACGTCCTGACTTTC	CASSAMGAGANVLTF
TRBV20-1	TRBD2	-	TRBJ2-7	TGCAGTGCTAGAGAGGGGGGGGCCTACGAGCAGTACTTC	CSAREGGAYEQYF
TRBV15	-	few	TRBJ2-7	TGTGCCACCAGCAGAGATCAGGGGGGCGGATCCTACGAGCAGTACTTC	CATSRDQGGGSYEQYF
TRBV9	TRBD1	many	TRBJ2-2	TGTGCCAGCACTACAGGGGATACCGGGGAGCTGTTTTTT	CASTTGDTGELFF
TRBV7-8	-	few	TRBJ2-3	TGTGCCAGCAGCTGGATTACCGCAGATACGCAGTATTTT	CASSWITADTQYF
TRBV28	-	-	TRBJ2-7	TGTGCCAGCAGACCCCCATCAGACGGGCTCGAGCAGTACTTC	CASRPPSDGLEQYF
TRBV5-1	TRBD1	-	TRBJ1-1	TGCGCCAGCAGCTTGACAGGGGGCATGAACACTGAAGCTTTCTTT	CASSLTGGMNTEAFF
TRBV15	-	-	TRBJ2-3	TGTGCCACCAGCAGAGAACCGCCAGATACGCAGTATTTT	CATSREPPDTQYF
TRBV12-3/TRBV12-4	-	many	TRBJ2-3	TGTGCCAGCAGTTTAGTCAGCGATACGCAGTATTTT	CASSLVSDTQYF
TRBV9	TRBD2	-	TRBJ2-1	TGTGCCAGCAGCGCTGGCGGGGGGCCCGGCAATGAGCAGTTCTTC	CASSAGGGPGNEQFF